This TCR beta chain was obtained from a study of blood T cells in healthy people across ages. Overall study context: Roughly one uniquely barcoded beta molecule per two T cells was captured.

General study points: TCR beta diversity, measured per million T cells, fell in a roughly linear way with age. No one knew whether donors had CMV, which possibly confounded expanded clonotype changes.

A word on this clonotype: Its specificity is not known.

Whenever a sample was processed, at least 6.5 million PBMCs were isolated. Trimming pared 6 bases from V and 0 bases from J, leaving 11 bases between. The CDR3 length is 14 residues. Looked up from germline, CDR1 is MNHNY and CDR2 is SVGAGI (reference sequence). Primers used in a second PCR of roughly 7 to 12 cycles were a sample-barcoded 5' primer and a J-beta primer mix. TCRdb recomputed calls from the 5' RACE reads with MiXCR, one row per CDR3 protein. The sample includes about 2 million distinct CDR3 sequences, 49% of them seen just once. This chain connects TRBV6-6 to TRBJ2-5; D is possibly TRBD1 or TRBD2 (5 bases each). This TCR was recovered from a woman aged 40 to 50 in good health. The specimen was blood. The CDR3 loop reads CASRHPGHQETQYF. CDR3 nucleotide sequence: TGTGCCAGCAGACATCCGGGACACCAAGAGACCCAGTACTTC.